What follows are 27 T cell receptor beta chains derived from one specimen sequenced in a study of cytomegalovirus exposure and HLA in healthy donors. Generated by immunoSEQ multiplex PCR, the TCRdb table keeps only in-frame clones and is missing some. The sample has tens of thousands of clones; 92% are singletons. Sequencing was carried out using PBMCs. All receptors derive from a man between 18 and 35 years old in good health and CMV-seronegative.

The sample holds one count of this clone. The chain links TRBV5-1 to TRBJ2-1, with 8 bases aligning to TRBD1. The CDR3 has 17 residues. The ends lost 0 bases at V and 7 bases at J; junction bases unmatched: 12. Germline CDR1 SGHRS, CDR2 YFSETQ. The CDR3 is CASSLGTGPAGLNEQFF. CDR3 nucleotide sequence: TGCGCCAGCAGCTTGGGGACAGGGCCGGCGGGTCTGAATGAGCAGTTCTTC.

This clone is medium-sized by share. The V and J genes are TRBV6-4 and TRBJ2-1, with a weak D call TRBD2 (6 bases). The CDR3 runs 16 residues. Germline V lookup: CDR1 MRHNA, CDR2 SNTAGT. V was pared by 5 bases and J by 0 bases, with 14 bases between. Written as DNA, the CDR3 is TGTGCCAGCAGTCAGGAGGGACCCGCCTCCTACAATGAGCAGTTCTTC. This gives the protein CASSQEGPASYNEQFF.

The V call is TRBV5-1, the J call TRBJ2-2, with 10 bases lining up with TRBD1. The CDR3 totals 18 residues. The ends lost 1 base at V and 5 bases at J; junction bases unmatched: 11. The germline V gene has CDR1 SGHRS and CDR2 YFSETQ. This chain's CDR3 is CASSLLGQGSEWTGELFF. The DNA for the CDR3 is TGCGCCAGCAGCTTGTTGGGACAGGGGTCTGAATGGACCGGGGAGCTGTTTTTT.

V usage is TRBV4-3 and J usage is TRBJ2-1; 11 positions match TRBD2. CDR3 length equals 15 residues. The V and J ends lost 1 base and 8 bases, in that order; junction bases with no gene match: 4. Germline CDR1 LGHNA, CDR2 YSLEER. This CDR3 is CASSQGLAGIDEQFF. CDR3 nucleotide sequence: TGCGCCAGCAGCCAAGGACTAGCGGGAATCGATGAGCAGTTCTTC.

CDR3 loop: CASSLVWDNEQYF. CDR3 DNA: TGTGCCAGCAGCTTAGTTTGGGACAACGAGCAGTACTTC. This chain connects TRBV11-3 to TRBJ2-7, with a possible D match to TRBD1 (6 bases). The germline CDR1 and CDR2 sequences are SGHNT and YENEEA. With 1 base removed from V and 5 bases from J, the gap between germline ends came to 9 bases. CDR3 length: 13 amino acids.

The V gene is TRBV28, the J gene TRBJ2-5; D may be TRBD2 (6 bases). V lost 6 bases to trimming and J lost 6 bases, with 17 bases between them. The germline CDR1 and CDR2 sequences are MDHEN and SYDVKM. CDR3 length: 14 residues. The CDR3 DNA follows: TGTGCCAGCAGGTCCCAGAGCGGCGGGAAGACCCAGTACTTC. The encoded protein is CASRSQSGGKTQYF.

The CDR3 region is CASRTGNYEQYF. The CDR3 DNA follows: TGTGCCAGCAGGACCGGGAACTACGAGCAGTACTTC. J is TRBJ2-7 and V is TRBV28, with a weak D call TRBD2 (5 bases). Between the trimmed V and J ends, which lost 6 bases and 3 bases, there was a span of 9 bases. Germline loops: CDR1 MDHEN, CDR2 SYDVKM. CDR3 length equals 12 residues.

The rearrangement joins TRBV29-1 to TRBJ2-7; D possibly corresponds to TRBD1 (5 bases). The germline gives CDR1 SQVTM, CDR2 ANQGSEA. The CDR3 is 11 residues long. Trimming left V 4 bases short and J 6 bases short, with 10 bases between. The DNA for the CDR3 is TGCAGCGTTGGAAGGGGAACCGAGCAGTACTTC. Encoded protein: CSVGRGTEQYF.

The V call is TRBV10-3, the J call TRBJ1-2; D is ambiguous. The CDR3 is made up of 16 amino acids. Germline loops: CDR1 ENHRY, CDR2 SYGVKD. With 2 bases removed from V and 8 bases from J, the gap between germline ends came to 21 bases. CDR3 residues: CAISEDWVSLTMGYTF. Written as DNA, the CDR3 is TGTGCCATCAGTGAGGATTGGGTATCCCTTACTATGGGCTACACCTTC.

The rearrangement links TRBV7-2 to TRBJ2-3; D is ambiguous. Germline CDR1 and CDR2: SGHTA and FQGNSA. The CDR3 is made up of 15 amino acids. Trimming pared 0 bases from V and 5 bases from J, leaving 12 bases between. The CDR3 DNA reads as TGTGCCAGCAGCTTAGCGCTCCGCCGCGGAGATACGCAGTATTTT. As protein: CASSLALRRGDTQYF.

The CDR3 loop is CASSKFQQGAIRNQPQHF. DNA of the CDR3: TGTGCCAGCAGCAAATTTCAACAGGGGGCGATTCGCAATCAGCCCCAGCATTTT. The chain employs TRBV21-1 and TRBJ1-5; the D segment call TRBD1 is taken from the table without a DNA check. TRBV21-1 is a pseudogene segment. This CDR3 has 18 residues.

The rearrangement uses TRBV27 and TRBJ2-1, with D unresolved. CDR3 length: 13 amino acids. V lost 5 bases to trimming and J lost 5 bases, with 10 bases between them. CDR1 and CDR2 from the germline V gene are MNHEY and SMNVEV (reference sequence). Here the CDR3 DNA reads TGTGCCAGCAGTCTCTCCCCCCACAATGAGCAGTTCTTC. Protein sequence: CASSLSPHNEQFF.

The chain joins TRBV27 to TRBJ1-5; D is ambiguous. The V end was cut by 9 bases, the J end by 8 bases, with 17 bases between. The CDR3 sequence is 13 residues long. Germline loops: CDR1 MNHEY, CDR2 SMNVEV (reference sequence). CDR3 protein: CASARGRLEPQHF. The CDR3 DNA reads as TGTGCCAGTGCACGTGGGAGATTGGAGCCCCAGCATTTT.

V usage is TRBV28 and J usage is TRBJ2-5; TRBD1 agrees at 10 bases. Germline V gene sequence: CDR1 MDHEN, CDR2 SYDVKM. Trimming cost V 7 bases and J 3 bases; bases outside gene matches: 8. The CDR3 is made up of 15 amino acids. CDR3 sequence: CASKGSGTGEETQYF. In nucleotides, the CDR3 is TGTGCCAGCAAGGGATCAGGGACAGGGGAAGAGACCCAGTACTTC.

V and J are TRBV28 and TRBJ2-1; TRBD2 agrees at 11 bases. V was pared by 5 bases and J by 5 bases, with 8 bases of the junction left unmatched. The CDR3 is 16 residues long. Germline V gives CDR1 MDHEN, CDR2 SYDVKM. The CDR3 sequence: CASSNLAGGGHNEQFF. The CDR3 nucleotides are TGTGCCAGCAGTAACTTAGCGGGAGGGGGCCACAATGAGCAGTTCTTC. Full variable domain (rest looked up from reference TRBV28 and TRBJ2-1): DVKVTQSSRYLVKRTGEKVFLECVQDMDHENMFWYRQDPGLGLRLIYFSYDVKMKEKGDIPEGYSVSREKKERFSLILESASTNQTSMYLCASSNLAGGGHNEQFFGPGTRLTVL.

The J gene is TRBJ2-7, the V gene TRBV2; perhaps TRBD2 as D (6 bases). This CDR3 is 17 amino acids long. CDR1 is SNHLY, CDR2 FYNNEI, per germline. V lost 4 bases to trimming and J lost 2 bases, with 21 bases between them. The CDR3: CASSAYGGSTSAYEQYF. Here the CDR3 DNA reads TGTGCCAGCAGTGCTTATGGGGGGAGCACGAGCGCCTACGAGCAGTACTTC. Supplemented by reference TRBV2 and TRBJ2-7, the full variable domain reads EPEVTQTPSHQVTQMGQEVILRCVPISNHLYFYWYRQILGQKVEFLVSFYNNEISEKSEIFDDQFSVERPDGSNFTLKIRSTKLEDSAMYFCASSAYGGSTSAYEQYFGPGTRLTVT.

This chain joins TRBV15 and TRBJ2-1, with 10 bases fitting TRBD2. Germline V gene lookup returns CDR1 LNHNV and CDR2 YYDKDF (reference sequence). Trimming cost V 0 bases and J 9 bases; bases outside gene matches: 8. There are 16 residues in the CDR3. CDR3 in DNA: TGTGCCACCAGCAGAGATGAGCTAGCGGGAGTTAGTGAGCAGTTCTTC. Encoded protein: CATSRDELAGVSEQFF.

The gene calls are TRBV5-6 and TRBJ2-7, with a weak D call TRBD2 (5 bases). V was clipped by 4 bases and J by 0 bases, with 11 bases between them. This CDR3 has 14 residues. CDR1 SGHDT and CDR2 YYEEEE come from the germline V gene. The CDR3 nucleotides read TGTGCCAGCAGCCGGGATCTGAGCTCCTACGAGCAGTACTTC. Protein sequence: CASSRDLSSYEQYF.

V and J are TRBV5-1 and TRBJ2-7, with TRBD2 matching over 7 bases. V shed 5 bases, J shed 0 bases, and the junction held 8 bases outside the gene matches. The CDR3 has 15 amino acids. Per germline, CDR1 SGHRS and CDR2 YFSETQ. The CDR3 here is CASSPGTTNSYEQYF. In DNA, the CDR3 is TGCGCCAGCAGTCCCGGGACTACGAACTCCTACGAGCAGTACTTC.

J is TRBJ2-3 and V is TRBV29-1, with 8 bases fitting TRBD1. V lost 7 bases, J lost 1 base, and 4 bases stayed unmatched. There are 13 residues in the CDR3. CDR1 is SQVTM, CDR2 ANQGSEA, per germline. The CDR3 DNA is TGCAGCGCCACGGGACAGGGCACAGATACGCAGTATTTT. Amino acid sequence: CSATGQGTDTQYF.

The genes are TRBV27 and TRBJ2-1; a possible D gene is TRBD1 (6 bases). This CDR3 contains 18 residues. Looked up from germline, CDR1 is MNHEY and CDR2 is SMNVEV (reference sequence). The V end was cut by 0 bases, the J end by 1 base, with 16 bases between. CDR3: CASSLSARGPISYNEQFF. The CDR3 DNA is TGTGCCAGCAGTTTATCCGCCAGGGGCCCTATTTCCTACAATGAGCAGTTCTTC.

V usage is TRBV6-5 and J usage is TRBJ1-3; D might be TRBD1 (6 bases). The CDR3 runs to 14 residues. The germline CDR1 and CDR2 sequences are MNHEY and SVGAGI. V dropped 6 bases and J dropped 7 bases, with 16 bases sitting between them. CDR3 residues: CASRKGHLPNTIYF. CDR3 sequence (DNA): TGTGCCAGCAGAAAGGGACATCTCCCCAACACCATATATTTT.

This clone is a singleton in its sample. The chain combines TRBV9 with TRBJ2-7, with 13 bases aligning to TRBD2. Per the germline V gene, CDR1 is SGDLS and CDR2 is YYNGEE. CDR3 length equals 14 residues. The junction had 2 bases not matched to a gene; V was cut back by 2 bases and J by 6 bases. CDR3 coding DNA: TGTGCCAGCAGCGTGGGACTAGCGGGAACCGAGCAGTACTTC. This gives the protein CASSVGLAGTEQYF.

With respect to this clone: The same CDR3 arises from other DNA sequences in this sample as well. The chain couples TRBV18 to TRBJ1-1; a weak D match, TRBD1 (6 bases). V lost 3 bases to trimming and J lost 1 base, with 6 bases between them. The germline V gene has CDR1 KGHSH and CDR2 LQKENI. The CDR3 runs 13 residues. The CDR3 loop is CASSPTGNTEAFF. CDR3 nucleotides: TGTGCCAGCTCACCGACAGGGAACACTGAAGCTTTCTTT.

This chain's CDR3 is CASSAAGEQFF. Written as DNA, the CDR3 is TGTGCCAGCAGCGCAGCGGGAGAGCAGTTCTTC. The chain has TRBV7-9 and TRBJ2-1; 7 bases match TRBD2. The trim removed 5 bases at V and 10 bases at J, leaving 2 bases unmatched. The V gene's germline CDR1 is SEHNR and CDR2 FQNEAQ (reference sequence). This CDR3 region has 11 residues.

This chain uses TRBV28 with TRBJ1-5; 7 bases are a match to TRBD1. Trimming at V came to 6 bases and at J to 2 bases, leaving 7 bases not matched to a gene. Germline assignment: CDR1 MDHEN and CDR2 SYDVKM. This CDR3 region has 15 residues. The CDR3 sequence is CASRVRTGGNQPQHF. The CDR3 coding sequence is TGTGCCAGCAGGGTAAGGACAGGCGGCAATCAGCCCCAGCATTTT.

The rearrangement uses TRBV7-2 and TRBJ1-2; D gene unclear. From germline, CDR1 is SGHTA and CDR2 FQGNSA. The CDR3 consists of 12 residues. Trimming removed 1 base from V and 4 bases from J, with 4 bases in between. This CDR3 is CASSLDGYGYTF. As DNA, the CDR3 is TGTGCCAGCAGCTTAGACGGCTATGGCTACACCTTC. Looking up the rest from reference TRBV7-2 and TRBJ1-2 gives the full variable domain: GAGVSQSPSNKVTEKGKDVELRCDPISGHTALYWYRQSLGQGLEFLIYFQGNSAPDKSGLPSDRFSAERTGGSVSTLTIQRTQQEDSAVYLCASSLDGYGYTFGSGTRLTVV.